The subject of this entry is one T cell receptor (beta chain). Its antigen remains unknown. The entry originates in a study of shared clonotypes between healthy human individuals. Study in general: The study enrolled a couple of women and a few men aged 18 to 49. General study points: Shared clonotypes across all four donors exceeded non-shared ones in generation probability.

The CDR3 length is 14 residues. The germline gives CDR1 SGHRS, CDR2 YFSETQ. V lost 0 bases, J lost 4 bases, and 8 bases lay in between. It was across several immunoSEQ plates that each subset's genomic DNA was evenly split. The input for sorted-subset replicate PCRs was approximately 200 ng DNA, tens of thousands of T cell genomes. The method was immunoSEQ multiplex PCR; TCRdb's version includes in-frame clones alone and lacks a portion of them. The table shows fewer than 1.6 million clones, with around 98.5% occurring only once. The specimen sequenced was naive CD4+ T cells sorted from blood. The subset: CD45RA+ positively selected. The gene calls are TRBV5-1 and TRBJ1-5; no firm D call. The origin of this receptor is a young man in good health. In DNA, the CDR3 is TGCGCCAGCAGCTTGGTGGCAGATAATCAGCCCCAGCATTTT. This encodes CASSLVADNQPQHF.